Each of the 10 T cell receptor beta chains below was sequenced from the same sample in a study of T-cell reconstitution after alpha-beta-depleted transplantation in children. The TCRbeta library incorporated unique molecular identifiers. MiXCR, applied by TCRdb to the PCR reads, yields one record per CDR3 protein. The sample lists around 700,000 distinct CDR3 sequences, 10% to 15% occurring once. The material was PBMCs, obtained before TCRalphabeta/CD19-depleted stem cell transplant. These receptors came from a girl aged 2-9 years with congenital amegakaryocytic thrombocytopenia, due to receive a stem cell transplant.

This clonotype appeared many times. The J gene is TRBJ2-3, the V gene TRBV11-2; TRBD2 aligns across 9 bases. Unmatched junction bases numbered 6, after V lost 5 bases and J lost 3 bases. Germline CDR1 and CDR2: SGHAT and FQNNGV. The CDR3 is 15 amino acids. The CDR3 nucleotides read TGTGCCAGCAGCCTCAGCGGGAGGAGGACAGATACGCAGTATTTT. This encodes CASSLSGRRTDTQYF.

This clonotype was observed a handful of times. The CDR3 DNA reads TGCGCCAGCAGCGAATCTTGGAATAAGAAAGAGACCCAGTACTTC. It codes for CASSESWNKKETQYF. The rearrangement joins TRBV5-1 to TRBJ2-5; D unresolved. The V gene's germline CDR1 is SGHRS and CDR2 YFSETQ. Deletions cut 4 bases from V and 3 bases from J, with 16 bases between. This CDR3 region has 15 residues.

The chain employs TRBV20-1 and TRBJ2-3, with D tentatively TRBD1 (6 bases). Trimming removed 6 bases from V and 4 bases from J, with 11 bases in between. Germline loops: CDR1 DFQATT, CDR2 SNEGSKA (reference sequence). The CDR3 loop spans 12 amino acids. CDR3 DNA: TGCAGTGCGTACAGGGACGCAGATACGCAGTATTTT. Translated, it gives CSAYRDADTQYF.

This clonotype was seen repeatedly, ten times or more. This rearrangement joins TRBV29-1 to TRBJ2-1; D is perhaps TRBD2 (6 bases). CDR3 length: 11 amino acids. Per germline, CDR1 SQVTM and CDR2 ANQGSEA. CDR3 region: CRSGTLNEQFF. Here the CDR3 DNA reads TGCAGGTCCGGGACTCTCAATGAGCAGTTCTTC.

J is TRBJ2-1 and V is TRBV20-1, with 7 bases fitting TRBD2. V trimming: 7 bases; J trimming: 9 bases; junction bases outside the gene matches: 15. From germline, CDR1 is DFQATT and CDR2 SNEGSKA (reference sequence). The CDR3 has 14 residues. The CDR3 loop reads CSVPGRERFGEQFF. CDR3 in DNA: TGCAGTGTACCAGGGCGGGAGCGGTTTGGTGAGCAGTTCTTC.

This clonotype was seen a few times. The chain employs TRBV27 and TRBJ2-1; maybe TRBD1 (10 bases). Deletions cut 6 bases from V and 8 bases from J, with 23 bases between. This CDR3 has 16 amino acids. Per the germline V gene, CDR1 is MNHEY and CDR2 is SMNVEV (reference sequence). The CDR3 DNA reads TGTGCCAGCAGCCTCCTAGCGGGACAGGGGTCCTATGAGCAGTTCTTC. Protein: CASSLLAGQGSYEQFF.

The CDR3: CASSSQGEQETQYF. The CDR3 coding sequence is TGTGCCAGCAGCTCACAGGGTGAGCAGGAGACCCAGTACTTC. This rearrangement joins TRBV6-1 to TRBJ2-5; D possibly corresponds to TRBD1 (6 bases). The V gene's germline CDR1 is MNHNS and CDR2 SASEGT. The CDR3 is 14 amino acids. Trimming cost V 6 bases and J 5 bases, with 16 bases left between them.

This clonotype has ten or more counts. The rearrangement joins TRBV6-5 to TRBJ2-3, with D uncertain. The germline gives CDR1 MNHEY, CDR2 SVGAGI. The CDR3 is 13 residues long. Trimming removed 0 bases at V and 6 bases at J, with 7 bases between. The CDR3 coding sequence is TGTGCCAGCAGTTACTCGATTGAGGATACGCAGTATTTT. Its protein product is CASSYSIEDTQYF.

This clonotype has a count of ten or more. The DNA of the CDR3 is TGTGCCAGCAGCGGGGGACAGGGAGTATCTGGGGCCAACGTCCTGACTTTC. It translates to CASSGGQGVSGANVLTF. This chain connects TRBV7-9 to TRBJ2-6, with 9 bases matching TRBD1. After removal of 5 bases from V and 1 base from J, the junction contained 6 bases not matched to a gene. Germline V lookup: CDR1 SEHNR, CDR2 FQNEAQ (reference sequence). The length of the CDR3 is 17 residues.

V usage is TRBV5-1 and J usage is TRBJ2-3; 8 bases align to TRBD2. V lost 5 bases, J lost 5 bases, and 13 bases stayed unmatched. CDR1 is SGHRS, CDR2 YFSETQ, per germline. The CDR3 extends over 16 amino acids. The CDR3 coding sequence is TGCGCCAGCAGACGTGATACTAGCGGACGGATAGATACGCAGTATTTT. Its protein product is CASRRDTSGRIDTQYF. The full variable domain, with the rest looked up from reference TRBV5-1 and TRBJ2-3, is KAGVTQTPRYLIKTRGQQVTLSCSPISGHRSVSWYQQTPGQGLQFLFEYFSETQRNKGNFPGRFSGRQFSNSRSEMNVSTLELGDSALYLCASRRDTSGRIDTQYFGPGTRLTVL.